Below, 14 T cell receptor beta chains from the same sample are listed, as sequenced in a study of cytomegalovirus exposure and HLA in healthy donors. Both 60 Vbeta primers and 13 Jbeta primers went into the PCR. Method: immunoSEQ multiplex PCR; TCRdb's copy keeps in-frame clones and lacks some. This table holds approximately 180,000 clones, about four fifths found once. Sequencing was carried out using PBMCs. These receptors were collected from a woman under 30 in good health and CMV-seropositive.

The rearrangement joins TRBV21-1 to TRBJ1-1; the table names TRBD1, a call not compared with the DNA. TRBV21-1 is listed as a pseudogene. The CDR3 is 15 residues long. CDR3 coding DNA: TGTGCCAGCAGCGCGACGACAGGGCCGAACACTGAAGCTTTCTTT. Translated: CASSATTGPNTEAFF.

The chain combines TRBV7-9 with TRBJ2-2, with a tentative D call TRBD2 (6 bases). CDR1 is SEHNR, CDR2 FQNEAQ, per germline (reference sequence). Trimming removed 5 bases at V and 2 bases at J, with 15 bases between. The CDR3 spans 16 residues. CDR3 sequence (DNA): TGTGCCAGCAGCAGCCCGGGACTGGAAAACACCGGGGAGCTGTTTTTT. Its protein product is CASSSPGLENTGELFF.

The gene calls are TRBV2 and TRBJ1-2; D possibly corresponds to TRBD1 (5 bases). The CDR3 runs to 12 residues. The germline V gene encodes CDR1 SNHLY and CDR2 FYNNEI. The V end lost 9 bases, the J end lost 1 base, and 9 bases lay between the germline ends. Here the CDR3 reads CASIRVNYGYTF. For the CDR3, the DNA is TGTGCCAGTATCAGGGTTAACTATGGCTACACCTTC.

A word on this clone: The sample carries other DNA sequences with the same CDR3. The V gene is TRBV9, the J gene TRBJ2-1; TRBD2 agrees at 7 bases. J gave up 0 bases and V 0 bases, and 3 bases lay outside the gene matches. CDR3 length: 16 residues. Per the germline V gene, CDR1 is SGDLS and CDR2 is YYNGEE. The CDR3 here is CASSVVGGGSYNEQFF. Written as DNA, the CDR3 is TGTGCCAGCAGCGTAGTGGGCGGGGGCTCCTACAATGAGCAGTTCTTC.

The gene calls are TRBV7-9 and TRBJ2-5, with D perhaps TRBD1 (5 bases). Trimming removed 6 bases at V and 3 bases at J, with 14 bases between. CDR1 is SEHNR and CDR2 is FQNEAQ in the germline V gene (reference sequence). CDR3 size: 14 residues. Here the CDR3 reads CASSPFLGEETQYF. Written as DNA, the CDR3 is TGTGCCAGCAGTCCATTTTTAGGGGAAGAGACCCAGTACTTC.

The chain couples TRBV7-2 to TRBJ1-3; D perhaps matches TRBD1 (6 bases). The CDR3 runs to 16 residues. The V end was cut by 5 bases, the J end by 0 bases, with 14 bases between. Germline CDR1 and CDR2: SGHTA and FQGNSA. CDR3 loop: CASSLDRTLSGNTIYF. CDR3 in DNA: TGTGCCAGCAGCCTAGACAGGACGCTCTCTGGAAACACCATATATTTT. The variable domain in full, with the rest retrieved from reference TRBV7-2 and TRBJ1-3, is GAGVSQSPSNKVTEKGKDVELRCDPISGHTALYWYRQSLGQGLEFLIYFQGNSAPDKSGLPSDRFSAERTGGSVSTLTIQRTQQEDSAVYLCASSLDRTLSGNTIYFGEGSWLTVV.

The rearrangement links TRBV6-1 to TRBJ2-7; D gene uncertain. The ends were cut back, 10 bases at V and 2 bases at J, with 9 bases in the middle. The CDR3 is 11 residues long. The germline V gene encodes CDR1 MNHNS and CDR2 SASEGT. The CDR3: CATEATYEQYF. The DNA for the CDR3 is TGTGCCACCGAGGCAACCTACGAGCAGTACTTC.

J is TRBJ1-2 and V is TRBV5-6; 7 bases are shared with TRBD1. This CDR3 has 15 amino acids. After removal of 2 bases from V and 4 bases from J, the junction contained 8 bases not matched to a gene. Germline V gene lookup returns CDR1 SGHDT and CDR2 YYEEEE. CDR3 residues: CASSFQGEVIYGYTF. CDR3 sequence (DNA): TGTGCCAGCAGCTTCCAGGGGGAAGTTATCTATGGCTACACCTTC.

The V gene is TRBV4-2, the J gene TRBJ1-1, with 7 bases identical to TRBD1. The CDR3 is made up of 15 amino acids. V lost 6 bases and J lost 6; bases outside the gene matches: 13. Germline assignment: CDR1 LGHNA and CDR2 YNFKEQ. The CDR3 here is CASRPGQNFLAEAFF. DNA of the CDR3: TGTGCCAGCAGACCGGGACAGAATTTTCTTGCTGAAGCTTTCTTT.

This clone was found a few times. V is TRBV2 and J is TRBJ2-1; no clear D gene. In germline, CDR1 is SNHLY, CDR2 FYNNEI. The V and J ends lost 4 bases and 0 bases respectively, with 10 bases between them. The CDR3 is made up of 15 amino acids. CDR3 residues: CASSVEASSYNEQFF. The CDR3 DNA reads TGTGCCAGCAGTGTGGAAGCGAGCTCCTACAATGAGCAGTTCTTC.

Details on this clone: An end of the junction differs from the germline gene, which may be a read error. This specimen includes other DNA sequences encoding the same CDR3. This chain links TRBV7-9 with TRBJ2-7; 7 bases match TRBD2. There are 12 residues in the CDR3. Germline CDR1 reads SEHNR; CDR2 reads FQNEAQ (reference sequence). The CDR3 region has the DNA TGTGCCAGCAGCTCCGGGGACTACGAGCAGTACTTT. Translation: CASSSGDYEQYF. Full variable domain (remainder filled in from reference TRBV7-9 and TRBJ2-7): DTGVSQNPRHKITKRGQNVTFRCDPISEHNRLYWYRQTLGQGPEFLTYFQNEAQLEKSRLLSDRFSAERPKGSFSTLEIQRTEQGDSAMYLCASSSGDYEQYFGPGTRLTVT.

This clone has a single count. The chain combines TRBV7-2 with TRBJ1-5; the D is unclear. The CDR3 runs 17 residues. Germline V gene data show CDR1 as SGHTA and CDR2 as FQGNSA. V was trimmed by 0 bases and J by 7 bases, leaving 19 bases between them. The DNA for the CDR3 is TGTGCCAGCAGCTTAGCCACAGCATCAGGCCCAGGCCAGCCCCAGCATTTT. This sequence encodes CASSLATASGPGQPQHF.

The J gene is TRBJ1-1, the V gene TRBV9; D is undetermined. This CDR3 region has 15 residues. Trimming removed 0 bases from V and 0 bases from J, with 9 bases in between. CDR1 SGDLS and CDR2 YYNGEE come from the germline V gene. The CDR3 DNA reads TGTGCCAGCAGCGTAGGCCCAGGAATGAACACTGAAGCTTTCTTT. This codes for CASSVGPGMNTEAFF.

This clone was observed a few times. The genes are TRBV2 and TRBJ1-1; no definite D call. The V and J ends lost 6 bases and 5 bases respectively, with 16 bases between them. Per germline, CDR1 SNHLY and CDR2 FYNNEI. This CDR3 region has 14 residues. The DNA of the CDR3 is TGTGCCAGCAGATACGGGAAGGATCGGACTGAAGCTTTCTTT. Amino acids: CASRYGKDRTEAFF.